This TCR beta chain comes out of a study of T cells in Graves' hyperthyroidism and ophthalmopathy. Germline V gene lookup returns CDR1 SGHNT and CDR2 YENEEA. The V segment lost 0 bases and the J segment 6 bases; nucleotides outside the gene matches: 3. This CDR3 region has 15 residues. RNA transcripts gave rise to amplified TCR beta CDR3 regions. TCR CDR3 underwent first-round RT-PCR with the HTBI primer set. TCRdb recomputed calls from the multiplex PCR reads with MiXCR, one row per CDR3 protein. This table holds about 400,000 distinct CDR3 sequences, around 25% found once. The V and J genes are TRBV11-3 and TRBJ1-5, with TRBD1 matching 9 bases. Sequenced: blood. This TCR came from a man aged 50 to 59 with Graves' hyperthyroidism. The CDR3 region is CASSLDGTGSQPQHF. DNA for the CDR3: TGTGCCAGCAGCTTAGATGGGACAGGGAGTCAGCCCCAGCATTTT.